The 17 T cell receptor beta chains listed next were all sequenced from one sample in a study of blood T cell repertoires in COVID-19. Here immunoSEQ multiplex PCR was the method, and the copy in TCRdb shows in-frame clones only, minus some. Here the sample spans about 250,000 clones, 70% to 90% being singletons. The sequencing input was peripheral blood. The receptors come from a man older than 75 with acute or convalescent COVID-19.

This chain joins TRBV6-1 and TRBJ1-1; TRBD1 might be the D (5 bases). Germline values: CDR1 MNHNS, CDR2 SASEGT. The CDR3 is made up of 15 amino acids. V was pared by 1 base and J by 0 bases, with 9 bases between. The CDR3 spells CASSEGNRMNTEAFF. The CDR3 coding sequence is TGTGCCAGCAGTGAAGGTAACAGGATGAACACTGAAGCTTTCTTT.

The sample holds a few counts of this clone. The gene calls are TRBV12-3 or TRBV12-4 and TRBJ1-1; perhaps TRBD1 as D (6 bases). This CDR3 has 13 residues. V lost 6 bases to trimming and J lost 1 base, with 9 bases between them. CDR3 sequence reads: CASRRQENTEAFF. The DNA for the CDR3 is TGTGCCAGCAGAAGACAGGAGAACACTGAAGCTTTCTTT.

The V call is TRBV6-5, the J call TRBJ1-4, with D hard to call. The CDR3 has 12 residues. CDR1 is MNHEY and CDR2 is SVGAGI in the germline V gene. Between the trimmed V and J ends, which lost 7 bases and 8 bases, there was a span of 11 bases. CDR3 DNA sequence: TGTGCCAGCAACCGAGCGGAGGAAAAACTGTTTTTT. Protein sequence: CASNRAEEKLFF.

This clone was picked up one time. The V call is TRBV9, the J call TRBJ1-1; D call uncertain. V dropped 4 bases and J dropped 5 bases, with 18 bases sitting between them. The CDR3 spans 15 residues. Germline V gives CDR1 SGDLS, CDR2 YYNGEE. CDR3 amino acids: CASSPITAPSTEAFF. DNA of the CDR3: TGTGCCAGCAGCCCTATTACCGCCCCGAGTACTGAAGCTTTCTTT.

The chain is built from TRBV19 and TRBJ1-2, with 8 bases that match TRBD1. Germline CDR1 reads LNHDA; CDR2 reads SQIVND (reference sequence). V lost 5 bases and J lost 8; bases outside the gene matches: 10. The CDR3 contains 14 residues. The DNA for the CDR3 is TGTGCCAGTAGTCCCCGGACAGGGAGGCTAGGCTACACCTTC. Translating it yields CASSPRTGRLGYTF.

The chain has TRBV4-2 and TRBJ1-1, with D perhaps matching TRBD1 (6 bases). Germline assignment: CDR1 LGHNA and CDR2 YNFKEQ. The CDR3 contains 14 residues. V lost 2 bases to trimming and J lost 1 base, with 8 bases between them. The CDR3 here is CASSQTTGNTEAFF. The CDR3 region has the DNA TGTGCCAGCAGCCAAACGACAGGGAACACTGAAGCTTTCTTT.

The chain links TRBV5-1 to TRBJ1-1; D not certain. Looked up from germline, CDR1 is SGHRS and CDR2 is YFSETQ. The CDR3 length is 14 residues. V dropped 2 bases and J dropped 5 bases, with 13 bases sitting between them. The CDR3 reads CASSLEGIVTEAFF. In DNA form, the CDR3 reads TGCGCCAGCAGCTTAGAGGGCATAGTAACTGAAGCTTTCTTT.

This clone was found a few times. The CDR3 sequence is CSATGTGGPSPYGYTF. The DNA for the CDR3 is TGCAGCGCCACCGGGACAGGGGGCCCCTCTCCCTATGGCTACACCTTC. The chain uses TRBV29-1 and TRBJ1-2; 12 bases map to TRBD1. After removal of 7 bases from V and 4 bases from J, the junction contained 13 bases not matched to a gene. Germline CDR1 is SQVTM and CDR2 is ANQGSEA. CDR3 length equals 16 residues. Filled out from reference TRBV29-1 and TRBJ1-2, the complete variable domain reads SAVISQKPSRDICQRGTSLTIQCQVDSQVTMMFWYRQQPGQSLTLIATANQGSEATYESGFVIDKFPISRPNLTFSTLTVSNMSPEDSSIYLCSATGTGGPSPYGYTFGSGTRLTVV.

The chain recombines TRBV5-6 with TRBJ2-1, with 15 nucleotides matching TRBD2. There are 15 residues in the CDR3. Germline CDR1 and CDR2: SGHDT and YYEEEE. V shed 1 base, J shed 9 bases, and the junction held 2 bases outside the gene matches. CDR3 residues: CASSLRTSGGAEQFF. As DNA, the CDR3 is TGTGCCAGCAGCTTGCGGACTAGCGGGGGGGCTGAGCAGTTCTTC.

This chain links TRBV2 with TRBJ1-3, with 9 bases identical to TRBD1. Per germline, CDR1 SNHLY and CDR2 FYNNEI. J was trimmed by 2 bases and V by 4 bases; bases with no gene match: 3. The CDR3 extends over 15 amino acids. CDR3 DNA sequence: TGTGCCAGCAGTGCCGGGACAGGGCCTGGAAACACCATATATTTT. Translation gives CASSAGTGPGNTIYF.

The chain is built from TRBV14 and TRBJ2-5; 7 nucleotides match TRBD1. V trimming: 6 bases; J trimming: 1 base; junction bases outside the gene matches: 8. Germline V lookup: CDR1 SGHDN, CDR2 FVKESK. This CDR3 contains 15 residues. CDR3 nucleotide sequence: TGTGCCAGCAGTCTACTCGGACAGGCCCAAGAGACCCAGTACTTC. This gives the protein CASSLLGQAQETQYF.

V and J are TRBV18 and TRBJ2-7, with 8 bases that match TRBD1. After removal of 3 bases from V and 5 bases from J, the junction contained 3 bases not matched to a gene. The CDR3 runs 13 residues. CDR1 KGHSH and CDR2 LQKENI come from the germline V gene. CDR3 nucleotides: TGTGCCAGCTCACCCATACAGGGGGACGAGCAGTACTTC. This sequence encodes CASSPIQGDEQYF.

The CDR3: CASSSDIWQPQHF. Written as DNA, the CDR3 is TGTGCCAGCAGTTCGGACATCTGGCAGCCCCAGCATTTT. V usage is TRBV12-3 or TRBV12-4 and J usage is TRBJ1-5; tentatively, D is TRBD1 (5 bases). The CDR3 extends over 13 amino acids. Trimming removed 4 bases from V and 7 bases from J, with 11 bases in between.

This chain's CDR3 is CASSQDGNGGALKGQYF. The CDR3, as DNA: TGTGCCAGCAGCCAAGATGGAAACGGGGGAGCTTTGAAGGGGCAGTATTTT. This chain links TRBV14 with TRBJ2-3, with D tentatively TRBD2 (6 bases). In germline, CDR1 is SGHDN, CDR2 FVKESK. The CDR3 contains 17 residues. Trimming pared 0 bases from V and 11 bases from J, leaving 24 bases between.

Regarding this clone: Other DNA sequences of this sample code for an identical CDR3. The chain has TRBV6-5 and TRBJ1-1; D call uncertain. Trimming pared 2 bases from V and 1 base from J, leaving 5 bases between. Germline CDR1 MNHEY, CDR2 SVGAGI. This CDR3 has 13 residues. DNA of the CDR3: TGTGCCAGCAGTTACCTCCGGAACACTGAAGCTTTCTTT. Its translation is CASSYLRNTEAFF.

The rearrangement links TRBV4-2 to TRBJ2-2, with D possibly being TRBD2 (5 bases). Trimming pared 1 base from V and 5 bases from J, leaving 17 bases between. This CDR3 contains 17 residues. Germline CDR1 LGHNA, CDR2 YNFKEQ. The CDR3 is CASSQGGFLRGTGELFF. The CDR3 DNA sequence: TGTGCCAGCAGCCAAGGGGGATTTTTAAGAGGGACCGGGGAGCTGTTTTTT.

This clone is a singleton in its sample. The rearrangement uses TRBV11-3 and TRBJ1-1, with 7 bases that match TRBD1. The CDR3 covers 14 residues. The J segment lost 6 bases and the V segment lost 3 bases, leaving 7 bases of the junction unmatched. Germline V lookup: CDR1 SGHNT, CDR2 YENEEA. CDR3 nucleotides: TGTGCCAGCAGCTTTGACAGGGAGGCGTCTGAAGCTTTCTTT. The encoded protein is CASSFDREASEAFF.